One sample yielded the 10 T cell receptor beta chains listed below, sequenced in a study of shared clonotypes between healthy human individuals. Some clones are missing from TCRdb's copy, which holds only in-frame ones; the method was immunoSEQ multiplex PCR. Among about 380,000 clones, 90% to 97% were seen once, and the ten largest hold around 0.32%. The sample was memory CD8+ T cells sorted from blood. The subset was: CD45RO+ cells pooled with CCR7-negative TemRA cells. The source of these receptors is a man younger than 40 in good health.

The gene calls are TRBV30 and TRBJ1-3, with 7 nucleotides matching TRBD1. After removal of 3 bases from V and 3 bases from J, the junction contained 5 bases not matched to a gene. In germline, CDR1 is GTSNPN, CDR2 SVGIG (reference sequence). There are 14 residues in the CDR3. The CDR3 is CAWRINRGGNTIYF. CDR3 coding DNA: TGTGCCTGGAGGATAAACAGGGGTGGAAACACCATATATTTT.

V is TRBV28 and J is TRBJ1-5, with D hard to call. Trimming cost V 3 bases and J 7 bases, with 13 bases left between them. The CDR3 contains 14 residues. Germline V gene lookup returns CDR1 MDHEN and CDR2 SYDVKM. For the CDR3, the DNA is TGTGCCAGCAGTTTGGTGGGGATAGGACAGCCCCAGCATTTT. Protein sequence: CASSLVGIGQPQHF.

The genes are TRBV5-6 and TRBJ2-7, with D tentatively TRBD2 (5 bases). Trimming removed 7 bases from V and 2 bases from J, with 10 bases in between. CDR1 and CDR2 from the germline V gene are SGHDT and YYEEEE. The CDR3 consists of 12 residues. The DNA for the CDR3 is TGTGCCAGCTCGGGGTCCGCCTACGAGCAGTACTTC. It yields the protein CASSGSAYEQYF.

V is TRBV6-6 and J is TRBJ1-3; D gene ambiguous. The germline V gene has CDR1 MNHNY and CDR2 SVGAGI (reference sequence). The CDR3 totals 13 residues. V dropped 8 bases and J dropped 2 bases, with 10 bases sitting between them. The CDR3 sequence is CASRGGPGNTIYF. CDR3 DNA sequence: TGTGCCAGCCGGGGAGGCCCTGGAAACACCATATATTTT.

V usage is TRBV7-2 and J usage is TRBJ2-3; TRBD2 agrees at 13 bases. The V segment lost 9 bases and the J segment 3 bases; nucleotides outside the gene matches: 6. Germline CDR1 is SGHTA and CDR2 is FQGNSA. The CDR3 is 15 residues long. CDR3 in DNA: TGTGCCAGTCGAAGGACTAGCGGGAGAACAGATACGCAGTATTTT. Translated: CASRRTSGRTDTQYF.

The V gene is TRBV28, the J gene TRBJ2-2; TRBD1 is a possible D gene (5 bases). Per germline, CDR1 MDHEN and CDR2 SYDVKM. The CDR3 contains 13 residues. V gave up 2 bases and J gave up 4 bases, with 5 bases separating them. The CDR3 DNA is TGTGCCAGCAGTTTAGGGGCCACCGGGGAGCTGTTTTTT. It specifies CASSLGATGELFF.

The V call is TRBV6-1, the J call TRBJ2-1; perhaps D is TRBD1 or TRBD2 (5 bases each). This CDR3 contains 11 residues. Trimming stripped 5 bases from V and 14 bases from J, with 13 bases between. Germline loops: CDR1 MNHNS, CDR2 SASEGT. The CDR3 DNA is TGTGCCAGCAGTTACCTGGGACGAGAGTTCTTC. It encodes CASSYLGREFF.

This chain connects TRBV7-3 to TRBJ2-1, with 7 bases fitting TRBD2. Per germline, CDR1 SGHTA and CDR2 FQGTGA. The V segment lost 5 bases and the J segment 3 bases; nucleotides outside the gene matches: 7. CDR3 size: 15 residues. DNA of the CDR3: TGTGCCAGCAGCAAGGAGCCTAGCGGCTACAATGAGCAGTTCTTC. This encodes CASSKEPSGYNEQFF.

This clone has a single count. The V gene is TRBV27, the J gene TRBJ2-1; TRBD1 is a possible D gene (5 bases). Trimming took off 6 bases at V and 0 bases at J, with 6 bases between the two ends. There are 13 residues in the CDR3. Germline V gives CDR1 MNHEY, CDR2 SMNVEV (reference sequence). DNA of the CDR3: TGTGCCAGCAGCCAGGGCTCCTACAATGAGCAGTTCTTC. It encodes CASSQGSYNEQFF.

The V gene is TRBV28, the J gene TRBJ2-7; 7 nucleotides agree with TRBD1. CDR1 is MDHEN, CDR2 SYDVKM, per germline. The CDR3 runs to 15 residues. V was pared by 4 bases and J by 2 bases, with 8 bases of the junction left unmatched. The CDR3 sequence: CASSSTGTVTYEQYF. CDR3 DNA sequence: TGTGCCAGCAGTTCGACCGGGACAGTTACCTACGAGCAGTACTTC.